This TCR beta chain was retrieved from a study of blood T cells in healthy people across ages (dated by TCRdb to between 2014 and 2016). Looking at the study overall: Template switching captured roughly one uniquely barcoded TCR beta cDNA molecule per two T cells in model experiments. To track age-related changes in TCR beta repertoire diversity, the study relied on deep sequencing normalized with unique cDNA molecular identifiers. Four age groups were formed from the donors: young (average approximately 17 years), middle-aged (approximately 41), aged (about 62) and long-lived (more than 75). To avoid experimental bias, donors of different ages were spread randomly across the sequencing lanes. For two donors (one aged 18 to 30 and one aged 80 or older), the study analyzed two additional independent replicas of 1 million unique cDNA reads from the same blood draw.

Systemically healthy Caucasian individuals from Russia, roughly 40 in total and aged roughly 6 to 100 years, were included as donors. Approximately 9.7 milliliters of peripheral blood were drawn from each donor into EDTA-treated Vacutainer tubes. Ficoll-Paque density-gradient centrifugation was used to isolate PBMCs, with at least 6 million obtained per sample. Trizol reagent was used to extract total RNA from the PBMCs, yielding at least 5.5 micrograms per sample. The percentages of naive CD45RAhigh/CD27high T cells were determined by flow cytometry on a PBMC aliquot from every donor. Library method: 5' RACE. Sequencing took place on an Illumina HiSeq 2500. A second PCR of about 6 to 11 cycles was performed with a sample-barcoded 5' primer and a J-beta primer mix. Each TCR beta cDNA molecule received a unique molecular identifier from a template-switch 5' adaptor carrying 12 random nucleotides. Each sample yielded at least 2.5 million CDR3-containing paired-end reads. First-strand cDNA synthesis was performed from all RNA using the Mint cDNA synthesis kit, with priming by a TRBC-specific oligonucleotide. After uracil-DNA glycosylase treatment, a first 18-cycle PCR used universal primers M1SS and BC2_uni_R on all cDNA. In the authors' own workflow: Each sample was normalized by randomly selecting 1 million high-quality reads, each carrying a distinct molecular identifier. Reads sharing molecular identifiers were discarded rather than binned into consensus sequences. MiTCR, run with a Q25 quality threshold and the strictest error-elimination algorithm, handled CDR3 identification, clonotype clustering and error correction. A nonparametric unseen species model with Euler transformation was used to estimate a lower bound on total TCR beta diversity. The raw public data were reprocessed by TCRdb itself: fastp quality trimming at Q25, MiXCR clonotype calling, in-frame beta chains only. For every CDR3 protein sequence, its rows merge into one entry that carries the most common genes and DNA. TCRdb's processing, not the authors' own work, is the source of the V and J calls. The sample records some 790,000 distinct CDR3 sequences, under 35% of which are singletons. The top ten constitute 17% of the sample.

The research as a whole found: Bulk unsorted PBMC profiling prevented conclusive comparison of naive and antigen-experienced compartments. Compared with the aged group, the long-lived group had more naive CD4+ T cells, fewer expanded clones and increased TCR diversity, suggesting age selection. Estimates of total diversity based on one million sequenced T cells were considered lower bounds and underestimates. A strong correlation was found between observed TCR beta diversity and the percentage of naive T cells measured by flow cytometry. As age increased, observed TCR beta diversity per million T cells dropped in a roughly linear way, and a significant reduction was already evident by age 40. Because donor CMV infection status was unknown, age-related changes in expanded clonotypes were potentially confounded.

This clonotype has only one observation. Its recognized antigen is unknown. Since a much larger clone is just one base distant, this may be a read error. The CDR3 spans 11 residues, from the cysteine through the phenylalanine. The sequence is cut down to CDR3 DNA, 33 bases in frame from base 1. V loses 11 bases, J loses 11 bases, and the germline ends lie 13 bases apart. Based on the germline V gene, the CDR1 and CDR2 sequences are SGHTA and FQGNSA. The sample taken for sequencing was blood. The chain couples TRBV7-2 to TRBJ1-6, with the D gene not clear enough to name. This TCR was sampled from a woman of 80 years or more in good health. At the DNA level, the sequence is TGTGCCTCGTCAGCAGGAACACCCCTCCACTTT. Translated, it reads CASSAGTPLHF.